The rows below give T cell receptor beta chains drawn from one sample of a study of identical twins. TCRdb re-called the 5' RACE reads through MiXCR, storing one row per CDR3 protein. The sample records fewer than 250,000 distinct CDR3 sequences, roughly 7.5% being singletons. The same data also contributed to another study, on yellow fever vaccine responses in identical twins.

The sequenced sample consisted of CD8+ T cells sorted from blood. Every receptor here comes from a young woman in good health. The CDR3 runs from the conserved cysteine through the conserved F or W. Fields, in order: J gene, D gene, clone size, V gene, CDR3 protein, CDR3 DNA. D genes are given only for firm matches. A clone size is listed for some rows: how often the clone was seen (once, few, many), or a class if it is expanded.

TRBJ2-3 | TRBD2 | . | TRBV3-1 | CASSYRLASTDTQYF | TGTGCCAGCAGCTACCGACTAGCGAGCACAGATACGCAGTATTTT
TRBJ2-3 | . | many | TRBV21-1 | CASSKEDGRAVDTQYF | TGTGCCAGCAGCAAAGAGGACGGGAGGGCCGTAGATACGCAGTATTTT
TRBJ2-3 | . | many | TRBV11-1 | CASSAISVGTPSTDTQYF | TGTGCCAGCAGCGCCATAAGCGTCGGGACACCTAGCACAGATACGCAGTATTTT
TRBJ2-7 | TRBD1 | many | TRBV7-6 | CASSFDPGQGSYEQYF | TGTGCCAGCAGCTTTGACCCGGGACAGGGATCCTACGAGCAGTACTTC
TRBJ2-3 | . | many | TRBV24-1 | CATSDRGRPDTQYF | TGTGCCACCAGTGATCGGGGCCGTCCAGATACGCAGTATTTT
TRBJ2-1 | TRBD2 | . | TRBV5-1 | CASSPKGLAGLSSYNEQFF | TGCGCCAGCAGCCCAAAGGGACTAGCGGGTCTGAGCTCCTACAATGAGCAGTTCTTC
TRBJ1-6 | TRBD1 | . | TRBV2 | CASTEWDRANSPLHF | TGTGCCAGCACCGAATGGGACAGGGCTAATTCACCCCTCCACTTT
TRBJ2-1 | TRBD2 | . | TRBV7-9 | CASSLVAGVVNEQFF | TGTGCCAGCAGCTTAGTAGCGGGGGTGGTGAATGAGCAGTTCTTC
TRBJ2-7 | . | many | TRBV4-1 | CASSQDRGVYEQYF | TGCGCCAGCAGCCAAGACAGGGGAGTCTACGAGCAGTACTTC
TRBJ2-2 | TRBD2 | . | TRBV6-1 | CASRPKLGLADTGELFF | TGTGCCAGCAGACCCAAGTTAGGACTAGCGGATACCGGGGAGCTGTTTTTT
TRBJ2-1 | TRBD2 | few | TRBV10-3 | CAINADVGTKRGDYNEQFF | TGTGCCATCAATGCGGACGTGGGGACCAAGCGGGGGGATTACAATGAGCAGTTCTTC
TRBJ1-1 | . | . | TRBV20-1 | CSPKMGTEAFF | TGCAGCCCTAAAATGGGCACTGAAGCTTTCTTT
TRBJ1-1 | . | few | TRBV5-6 | CASSLGAGVWTEAFF | TGTGCCAGCAGCTTGGGGGCGGGGGTTTGGACTGAAGCTTTCTTT
TRBJ1-4 | . | few | TRBV3-1 | CASSQAYGRPNEKLFF | TGTGCCAGCAGCCAAGCTTACGGACGGCCTAATGAAAAACTGTTTTTT
TRBJ1-6 | . | few | TRBV20-1 | CSARRREDSPLHF | TGCAGTGCTAGAAGACGGGAAGATTCACCCCTCCACTTT
TRBJ2-5 | . | many | TRBV15 | CATSRDRSQETQYF | TGTGCCACCAGCAGGGACAGAAGCCAAGAGACCCAGTACTTC
TRBJ1-1 | . | . | TRBV7-3 | CASSLETGITEAFF | TGTGCCAGCAGCTTAGAAACAGGGATTACTGAAGCTTTCTTT
TRBJ2-7 | TRBD1 | few | TRBV29-1 | CSVETTGGAYYEQYF | TGCAGCGTTGAAACAACAGGGGGAGCCTACTACGAGCAGTACTTC
TRBJ2-7 | . | few | TRBV20-1 | CSASPLDEQYF | TGCAGTGCTAGTCCTCTAGACGAGCAGTACTTC
TRBJ2-3 | TRBD2 | many | TRBV5-5 | CASSLVGRAPDTQYF | TGTGCCAGCAGCTTGGTCGGGAGGGCACCAGATACGCAGTATTTT
TRBJ2-5 | . | few | TRBV2 | CASYSFGMETQYF | TGTGCCAGCTATTCATTCGGGATGGAGACCCAGTACTTC
TRBJ2-1 | TRBD2 | . | TRBV27 | CASSSGTINEQFF | TGTGCCAGCAGTAGCGGGACTATCAATGAGCAGTTCTTC
TRBJ2-7 | . | many | TRBV12-3/TRBV12-4 | CASSPRTEYEQYF | TGTGCCAGCAGTCCTAGGACGGAGTACGAGCAGTACTTC
TRBJ1-2 | . | few | TRBV28 | CASSLAGSYGYTF | TGTGCCAGCAGCCTCGCGGGGTCGTATGGCTACACCTTC
TRBJ2-7 | . | once | TRBV27 | CASSPEARLNEQYF | TGTGCCAGCAGCCCGGAGGCCCGATTGAACGAGCAGTACTTC
TRBJ2-1 | . | . | TRBV6-2/TRBV6-3 | CASSQGTHNEQFF | TGTGCCAGCAGTCAGGGGACTCACAATGAGCAGTTCTTC
TRBJ2-7 | . | . | TRBV7-8 | CASSLILASYEQYF | TGTGCCAGCAGCTTAATCCTAGCCTCCTACGAGCAGTACTTC
TRBJ2-3 | TRBD2 | few | TRBV11-2 | CASSLRRTSGGAVDTQYF | TGTGCCAGCAGCTTACGACGGACTAGCGGGGGGGCAGTCGATACGCAGTATTTT
TRBJ2-7 | . | many | TRBV4-1 | CASSQADYLYEQYF | TGCGCCAGCAGCCAAGCCGACTACCTCTACGAGCAGTACTTC
TRBJ2-1 | TRBD1 | many | TRBV29-1 | CSVYPGQGKFF | TGCAGCGTCTATCCGGGACAGGGGAAATTCTTC
TRBJ1-2 | . | many | TRBV12-3/TRBV12-4 | CASSLEGSPTF | TGTGCCAGCAGTTTGGAAGGGAGTCCCACCTTC
TRBJ2-3 | . | few | TRBV6-5 | CASSYGGSVTDTQYF | TGTGCCAGCAGTTACGGAGGTAGTGTTACAGATACGCAGTATTTT